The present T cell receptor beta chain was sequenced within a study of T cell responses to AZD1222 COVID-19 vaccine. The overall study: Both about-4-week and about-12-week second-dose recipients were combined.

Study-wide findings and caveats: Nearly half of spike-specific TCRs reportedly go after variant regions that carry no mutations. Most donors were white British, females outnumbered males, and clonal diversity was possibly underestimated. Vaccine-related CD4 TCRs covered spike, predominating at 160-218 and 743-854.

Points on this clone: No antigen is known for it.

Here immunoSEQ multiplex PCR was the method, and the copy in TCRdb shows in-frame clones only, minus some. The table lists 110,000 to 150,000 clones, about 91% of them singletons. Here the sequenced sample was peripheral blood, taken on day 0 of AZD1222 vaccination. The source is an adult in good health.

The CDR3 protein is CATSRDGVESSGTQYF. Written as DNA, the CDR3 is TGTGCCACCAGCAGAGATGGTGTGGAGAGTTCGGGAACGCAGTATTTT. This chain links TRBV15 with TRBJ2-3, with a possible D match to TRBD2 (5 bases). Per the germline V gene, CDR1 is LNHNV and CDR2 is YYDKDF (reference sequence). V dropped 0 bases and J dropped 9 bases, with 19 bases sitting between them. This CDR3 is 16 amino acids long.